This T cell receptor beta chain emerged from a study of control samples from healthy donors and cancer patients. Sequenced by immunoSEQ multiplex PCR; TCRdb stores in-frame clones only, minus some. The sample consists of fewer than 200,000 clones, over 85% of them appearing once. Trimming shortened V by 3 bases and J by 1 base, and 12 bases separated the two germline ends. Germline-derived CDR1 and CDR2 are LNHNV and YYDKDF (reference sequence). The length of the CDR3 is 15 residues. Sequences were obtained from blood. This clonotype was sampled from a man aged 18-30 years in good health. This chain connects TRBV15 to TRBJ1-2; possible D gene TRBD1, 5 bases. The CDR3 sequence is CATSSRTGFNYGYTF. DNA for the CDR3: TGTGCCACCAGCAGTAGAACAGGTTTTAACTATGGCTACACCTTC.